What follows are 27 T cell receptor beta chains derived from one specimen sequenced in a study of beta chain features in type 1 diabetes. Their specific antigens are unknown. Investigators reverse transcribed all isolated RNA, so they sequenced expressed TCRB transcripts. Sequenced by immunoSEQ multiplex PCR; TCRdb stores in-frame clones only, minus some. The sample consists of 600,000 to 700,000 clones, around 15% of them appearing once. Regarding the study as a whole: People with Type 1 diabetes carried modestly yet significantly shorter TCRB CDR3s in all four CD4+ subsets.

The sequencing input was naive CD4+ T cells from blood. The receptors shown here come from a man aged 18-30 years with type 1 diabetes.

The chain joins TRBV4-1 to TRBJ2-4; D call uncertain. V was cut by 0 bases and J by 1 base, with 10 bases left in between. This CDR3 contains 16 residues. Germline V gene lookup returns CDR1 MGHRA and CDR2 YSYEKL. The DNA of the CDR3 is TGCGCCAGCAGCCAAGAGCTGGCCGCTGCCAAAAACATTCAGTACTTC. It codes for CASSQELAAAKNIQYF.

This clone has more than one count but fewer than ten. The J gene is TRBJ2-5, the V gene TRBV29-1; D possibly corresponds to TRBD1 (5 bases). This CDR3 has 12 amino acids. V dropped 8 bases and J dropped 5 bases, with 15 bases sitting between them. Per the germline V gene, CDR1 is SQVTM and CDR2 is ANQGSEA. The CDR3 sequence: CSWRRGRETQYF. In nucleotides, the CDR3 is TGCAGCTGGCGTAGGGGTCGGGAGACCCAGTACTTC.

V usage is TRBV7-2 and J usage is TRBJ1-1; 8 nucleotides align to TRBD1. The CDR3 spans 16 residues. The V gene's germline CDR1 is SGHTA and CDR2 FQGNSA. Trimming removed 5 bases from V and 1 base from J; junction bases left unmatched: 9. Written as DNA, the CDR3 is TGTGCCAGCAGCCCCAGGGGGCCGATATCGAACACTGAAGCTTTCTTT. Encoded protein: CASSPRGPISNTEAFF.

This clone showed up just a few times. The CDR3 coding sequence is TGTGCCAGCAGCCTGGCCAGGGGCCACTACGAGCAGTACTTC. Its protein product is CASSLARGHYEQYF. The chain employs TRBV6-5 and TRBJ2-7; a weak D match, TRBD1 (6 bases). This CDR3 has 14 residues. Trimming cost V 6 bases and J 3 bases, with 15 bases left between them. Germline V lookup: CDR1 MNHEY, CDR2 SVGAGI.

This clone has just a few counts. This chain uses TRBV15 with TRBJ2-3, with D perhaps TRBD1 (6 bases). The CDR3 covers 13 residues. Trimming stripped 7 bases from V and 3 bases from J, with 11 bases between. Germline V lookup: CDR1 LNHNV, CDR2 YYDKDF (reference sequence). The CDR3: CATKPQGTDTQYF. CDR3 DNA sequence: TGTGCCACCAAGCCCCAGGGGACAGATACGCAGTATTTT.

The chain's CDR3 is CASSSNLGQGGLYEQYF. For the CDR3, the DNA is TGTGCCAGCAGTTCAAACCTTGGACAGGGGGGTCTCTACGAGCAGTACTTC. This rearrangement joins TRBV28 to TRBJ2-7, with TRBD1 matching over 10 bases. CDR1 is MDHEN and CDR2 is SYDVKM in the germline V gene. V trimming: 4 bases; J trimming: 3 bases; junction bases outside the gene matches: 12. The length of the CDR3 is 17 residues.

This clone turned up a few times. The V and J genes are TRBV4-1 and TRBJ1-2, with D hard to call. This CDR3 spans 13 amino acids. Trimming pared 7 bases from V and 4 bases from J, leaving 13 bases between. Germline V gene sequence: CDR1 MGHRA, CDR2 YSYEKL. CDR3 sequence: CASKGPATYGYTF. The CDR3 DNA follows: TGCGCCAGCAAAGGGCCGGCCACCTATGGCTACACCTTC.

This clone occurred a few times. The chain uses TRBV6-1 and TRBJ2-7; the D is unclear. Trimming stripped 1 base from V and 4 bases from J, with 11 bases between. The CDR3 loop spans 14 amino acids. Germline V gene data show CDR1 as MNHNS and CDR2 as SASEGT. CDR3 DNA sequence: TGTGCCAGCAGTGAAGGAGGTCGGCCTTACGAGCAGTACTTC. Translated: CASSEGGRPYEQYF.

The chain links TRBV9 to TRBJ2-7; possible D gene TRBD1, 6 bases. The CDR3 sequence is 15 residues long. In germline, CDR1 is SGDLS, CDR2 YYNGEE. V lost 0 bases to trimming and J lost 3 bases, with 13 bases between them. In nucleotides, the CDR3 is TGTGCCAGCAGCGTAGAGTCAGGGGCTCTCTACGAGCAGTACTTC. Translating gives CASSVESGALYEQYF.

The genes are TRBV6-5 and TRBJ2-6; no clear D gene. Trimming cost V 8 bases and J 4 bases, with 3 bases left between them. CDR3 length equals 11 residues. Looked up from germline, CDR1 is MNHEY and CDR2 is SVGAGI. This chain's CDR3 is CASGGANVLTF. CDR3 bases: TGTGCCAGCGGCGGGGCCAACGTCCTGACTTTC.

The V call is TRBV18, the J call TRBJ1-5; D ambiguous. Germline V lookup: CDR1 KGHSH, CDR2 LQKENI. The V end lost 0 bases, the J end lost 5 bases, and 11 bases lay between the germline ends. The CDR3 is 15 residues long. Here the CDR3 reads CASSPPPGSDQPQHF. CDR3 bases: TGTGCCAGCTCACCACCGCCTGGGAGTGATCAGCCCCAGCATTTT.

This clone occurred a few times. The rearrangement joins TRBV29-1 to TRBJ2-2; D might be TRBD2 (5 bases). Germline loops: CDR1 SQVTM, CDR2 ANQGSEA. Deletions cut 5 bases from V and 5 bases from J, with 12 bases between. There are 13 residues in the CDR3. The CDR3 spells CSVCTRLTGELFF. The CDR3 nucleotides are TGCAGCGTTTGTACTAGACTTACCGGGGAGCTGTTTTTT.

The CDR3 region is CASSAHQGVNQPQHF. CDR3 nucleotides: TGTGCCAGCAGCGCACACCAGGGGGTCAATCAGCCCCAGCATTTT. The chain links TRBV5-5 to TRBJ1-5; 7 bases are a match to TRBD1. This CDR3 has 15 residues. Germline-derived CDR1 and CDR2 are SGHKS and YYEKEE (reference sequence). The ends lost 4 bases at V and 3 bases at J; junction bases unmatched: 7.

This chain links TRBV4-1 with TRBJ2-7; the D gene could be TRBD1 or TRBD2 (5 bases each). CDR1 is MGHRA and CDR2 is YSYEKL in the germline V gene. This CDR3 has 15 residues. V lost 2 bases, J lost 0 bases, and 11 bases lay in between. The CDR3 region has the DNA TGCGCCAGCAGCCAACTCTCGGGGCGCTCCTACGAGCAGTACTTC. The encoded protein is CASSQLSGRSYEQYF.

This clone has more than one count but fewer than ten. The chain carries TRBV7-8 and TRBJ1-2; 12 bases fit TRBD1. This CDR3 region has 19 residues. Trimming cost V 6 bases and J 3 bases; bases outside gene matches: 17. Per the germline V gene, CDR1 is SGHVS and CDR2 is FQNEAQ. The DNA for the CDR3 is TGTGCCAGCAGTAAAGAGCTGGGACAGGGGGCTCGATTAGACTATGGCTACACCTTC. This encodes CASSKELGQGARLDYGYTF.

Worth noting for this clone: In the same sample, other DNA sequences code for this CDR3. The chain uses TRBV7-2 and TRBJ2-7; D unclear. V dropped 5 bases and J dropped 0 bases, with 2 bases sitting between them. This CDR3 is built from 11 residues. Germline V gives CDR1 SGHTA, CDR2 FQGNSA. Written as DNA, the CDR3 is TGTGCCAGCAGCGCCTCCTACGAGCAGTACTTC. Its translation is CASSASYEQYF. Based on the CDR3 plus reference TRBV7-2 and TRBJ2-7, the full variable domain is GAGVSQSPSNKVTEKGKDVELRCDPISGHTALYWYRQSLGQGLEFLIYFQGNSAPDKSGLPSDRFSAERTGGSVSTLTIQRTQQEDSAVYLCASSASYEQYFGPGTRLTVT.

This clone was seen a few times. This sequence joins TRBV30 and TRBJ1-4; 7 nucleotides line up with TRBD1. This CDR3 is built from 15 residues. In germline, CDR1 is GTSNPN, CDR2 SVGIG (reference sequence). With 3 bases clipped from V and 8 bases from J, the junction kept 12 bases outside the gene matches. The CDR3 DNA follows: TGTGCCTGGAGAGTTACGGGGACAGCAGCGGAAAAACTGTTTTTT. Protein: CAWRVTGTAAEKLFF.

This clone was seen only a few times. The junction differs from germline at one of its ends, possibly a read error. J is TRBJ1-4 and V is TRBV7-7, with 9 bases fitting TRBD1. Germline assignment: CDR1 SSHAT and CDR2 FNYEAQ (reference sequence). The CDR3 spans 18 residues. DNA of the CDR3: TGTGCTAGCACCCGCCGGGACAGGGAAGAATGGGCTAATGAAAAACTGTTTTTT. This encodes CASTRRDREEWANEKLFF.

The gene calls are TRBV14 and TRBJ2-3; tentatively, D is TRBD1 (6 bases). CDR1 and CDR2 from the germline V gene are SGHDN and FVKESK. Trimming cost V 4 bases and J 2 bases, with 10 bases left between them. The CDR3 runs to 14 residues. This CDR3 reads CASSLGQNTDTQYF. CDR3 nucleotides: TGTGCCAGCAGCCTCGGACAGAACACAGATACGCAGTATTTT.

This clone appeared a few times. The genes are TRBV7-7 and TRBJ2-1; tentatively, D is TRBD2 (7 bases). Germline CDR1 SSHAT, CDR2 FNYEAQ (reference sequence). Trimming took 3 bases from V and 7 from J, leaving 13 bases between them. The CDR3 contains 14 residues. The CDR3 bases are TGTGCCAGCAGCTTGGGGGGGCCAGGTAATGAGCAGTTCTTC. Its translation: CASSLGGPGNEQFF. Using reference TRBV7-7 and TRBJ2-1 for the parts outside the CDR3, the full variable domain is GAGVSQSPRYKVTKRGQDVTLRCDPISSHATLYWYQQALGQGPEFLTYFNYEAQPDKSGLPSDRFSAERPEGSISTLTIQRTEQRDSAMYRCASSLGGPGNEQFFGPGTRLTVL.

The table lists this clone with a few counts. The CDR3 nucleotides read TGCGCCAGCAGTCTTTACGACAGGGGGGCCTACGAGCAGTACTTC. Protein: CASSLYDRGAYEQYF. The chain couples TRBV4-1 to TRBJ2-7; 9 nucleotides match TRBD1. J lost 2 bases, V lost 6 bases, and 8 bases had no gene match. The CDR3 is made up of 15 amino acids. Germline assignment: CDR1 MGHRA and CDR2 YSYEKL.

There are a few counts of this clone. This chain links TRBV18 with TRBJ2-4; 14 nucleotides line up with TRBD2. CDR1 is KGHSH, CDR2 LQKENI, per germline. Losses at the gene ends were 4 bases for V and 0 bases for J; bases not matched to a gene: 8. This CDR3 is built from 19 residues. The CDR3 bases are TGTGCCAGCTCACTAAAGGGACTAGCGGGGGACTTAGCCAAAAACATTCAGTACTTC. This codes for CASSLKGLAGDLAKNIQYF.

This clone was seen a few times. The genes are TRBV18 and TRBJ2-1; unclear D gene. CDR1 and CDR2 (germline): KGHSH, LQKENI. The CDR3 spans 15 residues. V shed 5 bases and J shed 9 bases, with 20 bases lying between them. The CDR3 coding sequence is TGTGCCAGCTCATCCACCCCGGGCAAGGACGGTGAGCAGTTCTTC. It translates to CASSSTPGKDGEQFF. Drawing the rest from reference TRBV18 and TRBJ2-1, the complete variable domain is NAGVMQNPRHLVRRRGQEARLRCSPMKGHSHVYWYRQLPEEGLKFMVYLQKENIIDESGMPKERFSAEFPKEGPSILRIQQVVRGDSAAYFCASSSTPGKDGEQFFGPGTRLTVL.

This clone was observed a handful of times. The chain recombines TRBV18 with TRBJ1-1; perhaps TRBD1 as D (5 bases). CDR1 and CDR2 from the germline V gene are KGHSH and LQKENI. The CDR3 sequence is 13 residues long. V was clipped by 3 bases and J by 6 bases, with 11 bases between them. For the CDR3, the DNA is TGTGCCAGCTCACCTAACGGGGACTCTGAAGCTTTCTTT. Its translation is CASSPNGDSEAFF.

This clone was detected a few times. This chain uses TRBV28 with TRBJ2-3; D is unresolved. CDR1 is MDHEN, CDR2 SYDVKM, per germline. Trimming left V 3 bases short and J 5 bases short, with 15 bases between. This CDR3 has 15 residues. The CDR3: CASSFPPGTIDTQYF. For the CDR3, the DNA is TGTGCCAGCAGTTTCCCCCCCGGCACGATAGATACGCAGTATTTT.

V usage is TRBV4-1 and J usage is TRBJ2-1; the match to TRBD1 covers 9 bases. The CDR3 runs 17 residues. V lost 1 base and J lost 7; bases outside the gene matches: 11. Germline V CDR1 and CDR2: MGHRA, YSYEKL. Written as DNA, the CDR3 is TGCGCCAGCAGCCAAGTTCCCGGGACAGGGTATGTAAATGAGCAGTTCTTC. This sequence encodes CASSQVPGTGYVNEQFF.

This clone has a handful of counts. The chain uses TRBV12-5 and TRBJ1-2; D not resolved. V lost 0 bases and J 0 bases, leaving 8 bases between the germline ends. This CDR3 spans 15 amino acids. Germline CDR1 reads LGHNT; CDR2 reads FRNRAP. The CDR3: CASGLVTAANYGYTF. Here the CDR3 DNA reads TGTGCTAGTGGTTTGGTAACGGCGGCTAACTATGGCTACACCTTC.